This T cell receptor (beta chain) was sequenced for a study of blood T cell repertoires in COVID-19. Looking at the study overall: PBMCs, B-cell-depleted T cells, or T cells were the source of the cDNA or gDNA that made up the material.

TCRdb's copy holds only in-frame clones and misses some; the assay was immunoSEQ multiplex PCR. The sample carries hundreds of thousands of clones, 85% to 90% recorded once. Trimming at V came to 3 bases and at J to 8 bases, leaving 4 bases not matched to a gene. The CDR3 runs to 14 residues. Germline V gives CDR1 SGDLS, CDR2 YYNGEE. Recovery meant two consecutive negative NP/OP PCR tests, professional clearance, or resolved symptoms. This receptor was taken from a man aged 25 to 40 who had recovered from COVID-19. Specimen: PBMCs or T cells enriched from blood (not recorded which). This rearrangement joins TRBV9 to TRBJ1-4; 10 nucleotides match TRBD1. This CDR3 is CASSAGTGEEKLFF. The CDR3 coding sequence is TGTGCCAGCAGCGCCGGGACAGGGGAAGAAAAACTGTTTTTT.